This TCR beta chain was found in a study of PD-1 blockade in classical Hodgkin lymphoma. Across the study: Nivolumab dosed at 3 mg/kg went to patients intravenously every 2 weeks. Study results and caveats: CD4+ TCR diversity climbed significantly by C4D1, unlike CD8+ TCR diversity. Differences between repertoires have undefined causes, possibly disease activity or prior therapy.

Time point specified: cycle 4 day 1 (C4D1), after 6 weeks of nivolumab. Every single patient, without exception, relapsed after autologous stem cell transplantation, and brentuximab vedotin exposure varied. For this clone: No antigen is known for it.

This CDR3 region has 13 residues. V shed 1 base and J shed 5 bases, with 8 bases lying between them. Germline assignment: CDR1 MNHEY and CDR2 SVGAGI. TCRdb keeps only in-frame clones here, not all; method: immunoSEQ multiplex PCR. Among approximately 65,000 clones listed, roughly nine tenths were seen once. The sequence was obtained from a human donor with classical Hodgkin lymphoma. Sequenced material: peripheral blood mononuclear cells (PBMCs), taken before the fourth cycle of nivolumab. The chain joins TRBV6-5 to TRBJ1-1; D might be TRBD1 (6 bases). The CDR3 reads CASSYFDRTEAFF. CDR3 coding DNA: TGTGCCAGCAGTTACTTCGACAGGACTGAAGCTTTCTTT.